This entry features one T cell receptor (beta chain) sequence. Its antigen is not known. The sample comes from a study of beta chain features in type 1 diabetes. Study-level results: A possible short-template PCR bias applies equally to patients and controls. Shorter TCRB CDR3s, moderately but significantly so, marked every one of the four CD4+ subsets in Type 1 diabetes patients. Patients with type 1 diabetes showed fewer VDJ junction insertions and more deletions.

In germline, CDR1 is SGHVS, CDR2 FQNEAQ. The CDR3 is 17 residues long. The V end lost 1 base, the J end lost 6 bases, and 18 bases lay between the germline ends. Investigators reverse transcribed all isolated RNA, so they sequenced expressed TCRB transcripts. Generated by immunoSEQ multiplex PCR, the TCRdb table keeps only in-frame clones and is missing some. The table shows 250,000 to 350,000 clones, with 13% to 15% occurring only once. Material for sequencing was naive CD4+ T cells from blood. The chain carries TRBV7-8 and TRBJ2-2; TRBD1 might be the D (6 bases). The TCR was taken from a man aged 30 to 45 with type 1 diabetes. The CDR3 loop is CASSLGRWTVLAGELFF. The CDR3, as DNA: TGTGCCAGCAGCTTAGGACGCTGGACAGTTTTGGCCGGGGAGCTGTTTTTT.